These T cell receptor beta chains were read from a single sample in a study of CD8 T cells in ankylosing spondylitis. TCRdb itself ran the 5' RACE reads through MiXCR, one entry per CDR3 protein. The table shows 100,000 to 150,000 distinct CDR3 sequences, with around 7% occurring only once. The sequencing input was blood, either unsorted or a sorted T cell fraction (not recorded which). The receptors here all came from a male donor with ankylosing spondylitis or in good health (not recorded which). The CDR3 runs from the conserved cysteine through the conserved F or W. The D gene is left open where the match is weak. The size field is filled for only some rows; it gives once, few, many or a size class.

J gene,V gene,clone size,D gene,CDR3 DNA,CDR3 protein
TRBJ2-1,TRBV2,many,-,TGTGCCAGCAGTGGGCGGGCCTACAATGAGCAGTTCTTC,CASSGRAYNEQFF
TRBJ2-2,TRBV11-2,many,-,TGTGCCAGCAGCTTAAGGGCAGGGGTGACGGCCGGGGAGCTGTTTTTT,CASSLRAGVTAGELFF
TRBJ2-3,TRBV12-3/TRBV12-4,many,-,TGTGCCAGCAGTTTAGCGGGCGGGGCCACAGATACGCAGTATTTT,CASSLAGGATDTQYF
TRBJ1-6,TRBV29-1,-,TRBD1,TGCAGCGTCGGGGACAGATATAATTCACCCCTCCACTTT,CSVGDRYNSPLHF
TRBJ2-7,TRBV29-1,many,TRBD2,TGCAGCGTTCAGAGAAGACTAGCGGGAAAGAACGAGCAGTACTTC,CSVQRRLAGKNEQYF
TRBJ2-2,TRBV20-1,many,-,TGCTGTGCTAGAGATTCAGCGGCAGCGAGTTACACCGGGGAGCTGTTTTTT,CCARDSAAASYTGELFF
TRBJ1-5,TRBV7-9,-,-,TGTGCCAGCAGCGGCTGGCAGGGGTCTCAGCCCCAGCATTTT,CASSGWQGSQPQHF
TRBJ2-2,TRBV19,many,TRBD2,TGTGCCAGTAGGTCGCCGGGACTAGTGACCGGGGAGCTGTTTTTT,CASRSPGLVTGELFF
TRBJ1-4,TRBV5-1,many,-,TGCGCCAGCAGCGTGAACGGGAAAAATGAAAAACTGTTTTTT,CASSVNGKNEKLFF
TRBJ1-2,TRBV29-1,many,-,TGCAGCGTTGCGCCACGAGGGTATGGCTACACCTTC,CSVAPRGYGYTF
TRBJ2-1,TRBV7-9,many,-,TGTGCCAGCAGCCCCGGACTACTTTACAATGAGCAGTTCTTC,CASSPGLLYNEQFF
TRBJ1-6,TRBV4-1,medium-sized,TRBD1,TGCGCCAGCAGCGGACAGGGCTATTCACCCCTCCACTTT,CASSGQGYSPLHF
TRBJ2-7,TRBV29-1,many,TRBD1,TGCAGCGTGGCGGACAGGGACGAGCAGTACTTC,CSVADRDEQYF
TRBJ2-7,TRBV5-1,many,-,TGCGCCAGCAGCTTGGCCCCGGCCCTCTCCTACGAGCAGTACTTC,CASSLAPALSYEQYF
TRBJ1-1,TRBV5-6,-,-,TGTGCCAGCAGCTTCGTAAGGAACACTGAAGCTTTCTTT,CASSFVRNTEAFF
TRBJ2-4,TRBV5-4,many,-,TGTGCCAGCAGCCTTGACGAGTTGAACGAAAACATTCAGTACTTC,CASSLDELNENIQYF
TRBJ1-1,TRBV7-9,many,TRBD1,TGTGCCAGCAGGGGGACAGGGGCGGTGAACACTGAAGCTTTCTTT,CASRGTGAVNTEAFF
TRBJ1-1,TRBV21-1,few,-,TGTGCCAGCAGCAAAGCAGAGACGGGGACCGACATGAACACTGAAGCTTTCTTT,CASSKAETGTDMNTEAFF
TRBJ1-3,TRBV5-1,few,-,TGCGCCAGCAGCCCGTGGACCGACCCCTCTGGAAACACCATATATTTT,CASSPWTDPSGNTIYF
TRBJ2-3,TRBV5-1,many,TRBD2,TGCGCCAGCAGCAATCCGGGACTAGCGGGAGTAGGGTCAGATACGCAGTATTTT,CASSNPGLAGVGSDTQYF
TRBJ2-7,TRBV10-3,many,TRBD2,TGTGCCATCAGTGAGTCCTCGGGAGGGCTAAAGGAGCAGTACTTC,CAISESSGGLKEQYF
TRBJ2-7,TRBV5-1,many,TRBD2,TGCGCCAGCAGCTCCTGGACTAGCGGGCCCTCCTACGAGCAGTACTTC,CASSSWTSGPSYEQYF
TRBJ2-7,TRBV7-2,-,TRBD1,TGTGCCAGCAGCCTACAGGGGAGTACGACCTACGAGCAGTACTTC,CASSLQGSTTYEQYF
TRBJ2-1,TRBV29-1,many,TRBD2,TGCAGCTCATCGGCGGGGGCCTACAATGAGCAGTTCTTC,CSSSAGAYNEQFF
TRBJ2-1,TRBV20-1,many,TRBD2,TGCAGTGCTAGACGGACTAGCGGGAGGGTCACCTACAATGAGCAGTTCTTC,CSARRTSGRVTYNEQFF
TRBJ1-5,TRBV12-3/TRBV12-4,many,-,TGTGCCAGCAGTCTCACAGACAGGCTCAATCAGCCCCAGCATTTT,CASSLTDRLNQPQHF
TRBJ1-2,TRBV20-1,-,-,TGCAGTGCTGGGAGCGACAGTTTGGGGTTTAACTATGGCTACACCTTC,CSAGSDSLGFNYGYTF
TRBJ2-3,TRBV20-1,many,-,TGCAGTGCTAGAGAGGGGACCGGATTCACAGATACGCAGTATTTT,CSAREGTGFTDTQYF
TRBJ2-2,TRBV20-1,many,-,TGCAGTGCTCTCCCCAAGACAGGGAGGAAGACCGGGGAGCTGTTTTTT,CSALPKTGRKTGELFF
TRBJ1-1,TRBV18,many,TRBD1,TGTGCCAGCTCACGGACAGGGGGCAACACTGAAGCTTTCTTT,CASSRTGGNTEAFF
TRBJ2-4,TRBV28,many,-,TGTGCCAGCAGTTTGGCCCTCAAATTTCAAAACATTCAGTACTTC,CASSLALKFQNIQYF
TRBJ2-1,TRBV28,many,TRBD1,TGTGCCAGCAGCCCCGGCCCCCACAGGGGGGTGACGTTCTTC,CASSPGPHRGVTFF
TRBJ1-6,TRBV20-1,many,TRBD1,TGCAGTGCCCCGGGACAGAATAATTCACCCCTCCACTTT,CSAPGQNNSPLHF
TRBJ2-5,TRBV2,-,-,TGTGCCAGCAGTTCAATCACAAGGGGAATGGAAGAGACCCAGTACTTC,CASSSITRGMEETQYF
TRBJ2-7,TRBV5-1,many,-,TGCGCCAGCAGCTTGGGAGGCGGGGAAATTGGCGAGCAGTACTTC,CASSLGGGEIGEQYF
TRBJ2-3,TRBV18,few,-,TGTGCCAGCTCATTAAACCCGGTGGCAGATACGCAGTATTTT,CASSLNPVADTQYF
TRBJ2-2,TRBV29-1,-,TRBD2,TGCAGCGTTTCTAGCGGGGGGGCCGCCGGGGAGCTGTTTTTT,CSVSSGGAAGELFF
TRBJ1-4,TRBV5-1,many,-,TGCGCCAGCAGCTTGGTGGGGGCTAATGAAAAACTGTTTTTT,CASSLVGANEKLFF
TRBJ2-7,TRBV29-1,many,-,TGCAGCGTTGTGGACCGAGCCTACGAGCAGTACTTC,CSVVDRAYEQYF
TRBJ2-3,TRBV7-2,many,TRBD2,TGTGCCAGCAGCTTAGAGTCGACTAGCCGACGGTCGGCGCAGTATTTT,CASSLESTSRRSAQYF
TRBJ2-7,TRBV20-1,many,TRBD2,TGCAGTGCTAGAGAGGGGACAGTTCTAGCGGGACAGTACTTC,CSAREGTVLAGQYF
TRBJ1-5,TRBV6-1,many,TRBD1,TGTGCCAGCACCCTCGACAGGGGTAGCAATCAGCCCCAGCATTTT,CASTLDRGSNQPQHF
TRBJ2-3,TRBV20-1,-,TRBD2,TGCTGCGCTAGGCCGGGGGGAAGGGGCACAGATACGCAGTATTTT,CCARPGGRGTDTQYF
TRBJ1-4,TRBV5-1,many,-,TGCGCCAGCAGCTTGGCAGTACTAGAGAATGAAAAACTGTTTTTT,CASSLAVLENEKLFF
TRBJ2-5,TRBV29-1,many,TRBD1,TGCAGCATGACAGGGCCTGAGGAGACCCAGTACTTC,CSMTGPEETQYF
TRBJ2-7,TRBV18,many,-,TGTGCCAGCTCACCAATATCCGGGACAACCGTTAGCTCCTACGAGCAGTACTTC,CASSPISGTTVSSYEQYF
TRBJ2-5,TRBV20-1,many,-,TGCAGTCCCCTCTTTGGAGGGGGAGCGGAGACCCAGTACTTC,CSPLFGGGAETQYF
TRBJ2-1,TRBV29-1,many,TRBD2,TGCAGCGGGGCGGGGGGGCCGAATGAGCAGTTCTTC,CSGAGGPNEQFF
TRBJ2-4,TRBV5-1,many,-,TGCGCCAGCAGCTTGGTCCCGGGCATGGACATTCAGTACTTC,CASSLVPGMDIQYF
TRBJ1-3,TRBV10-3,many,-,TGTGCCATCAGTGCAGGGCCTGGAAACACCATATATTTT,CAISAGPGNTIYF